This TCR beta chain was identified during a study of T-cell reconstitution after alpha-beta-depleted transplantation in children. Study outcomes and limitations: Reportedly, only several hundred clones from non-depleted graft cells drove alpha-beta T-cell counts at about two months. Newly made T cells mostly supplied T-cell counts and diversity one year after transplant.

Germline V gene lookup returns CDR1 MGHDK and CDR2 SYGVNS. The V gene end was trimmed by 1 base and the J gene end by 4 bases; junction bases not matched to a gene: 5. CDR3 length: 15 residues. Comment on this clonotype: The target antigen is unknown.

Unique molecular identifiers tagged the TCRbeta library. TCRdb independently ran MiXCR on the PCR reads; one entry per CDR3 protein. Of 550,000 to 600,000 distinct CDR3 sequences detected, under 30% appear once; the ten largest clones hold 11% to 15%. This receptor was taken from a boy younger than two who had a stem cell transplant for acute myeloid leukemia, so the T cells may come from the graft donor. The material sequenced was PBMCs, mostly from graft donor cells, taken 360 days after TCRalphabeta/CD19-depleted stem cell transplant. This chain uses TRBV25-1 with TRBJ2-7, with TRBD1 matching 9 bases. CDR3 coding DNA: TGTGCCAGCAGTGAATTCAGGACAGGGGAGTACGAGCAGTACTTC. This encodes CASSEFRTGEYEQYF.